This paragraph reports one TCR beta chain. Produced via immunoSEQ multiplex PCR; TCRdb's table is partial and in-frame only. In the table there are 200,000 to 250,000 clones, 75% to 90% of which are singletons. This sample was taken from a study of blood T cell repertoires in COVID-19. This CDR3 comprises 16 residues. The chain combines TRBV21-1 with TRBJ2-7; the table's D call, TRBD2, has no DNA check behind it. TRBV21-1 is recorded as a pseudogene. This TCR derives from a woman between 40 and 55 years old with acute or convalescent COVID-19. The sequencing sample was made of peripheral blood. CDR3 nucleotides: TGTGCCAGCAGCAGGGGCTCTAGCGGGGGGGCGTGCGAGCAGTACGTC. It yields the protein CASSRGSSGGACEQYV.